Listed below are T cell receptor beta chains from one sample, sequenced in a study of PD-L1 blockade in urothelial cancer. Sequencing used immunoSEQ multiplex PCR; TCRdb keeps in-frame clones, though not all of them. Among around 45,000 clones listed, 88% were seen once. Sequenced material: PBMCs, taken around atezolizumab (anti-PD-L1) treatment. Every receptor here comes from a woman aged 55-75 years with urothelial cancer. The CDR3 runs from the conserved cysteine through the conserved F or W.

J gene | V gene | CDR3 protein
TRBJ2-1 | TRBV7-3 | CASRSGTDSYNEQFF
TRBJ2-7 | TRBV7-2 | CASSRTGGLYEQYF
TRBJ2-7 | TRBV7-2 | CASSSTGNYEQYF
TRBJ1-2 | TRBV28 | CASTTGRENYGYTF
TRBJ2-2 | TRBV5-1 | CASSQGLAENTGELFF
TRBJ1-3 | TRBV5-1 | CASSLAAGGSGNTIYF
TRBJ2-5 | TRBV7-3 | CASSLIGSRGGLGETQYF
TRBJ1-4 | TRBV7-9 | CASSPRDRPEKLFF
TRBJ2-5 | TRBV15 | CATSRWGTSGRGLGETQYF
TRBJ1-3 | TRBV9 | CASSVELLGSSGNTIYF
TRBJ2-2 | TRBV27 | CASNLSGPFTGELFF
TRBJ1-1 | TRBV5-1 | CASSSGGDTEAFF
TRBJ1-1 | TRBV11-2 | CASSLRFGHVNTEAFF
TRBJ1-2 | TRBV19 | CASSRLGQGNYGYTF
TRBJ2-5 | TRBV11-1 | CASSLRTSGVETQYF
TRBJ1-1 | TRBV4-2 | CASSQDLAGNTEAFF
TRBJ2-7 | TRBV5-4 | CASSSGLAVYEQYF
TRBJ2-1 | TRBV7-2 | CASSLGRTGAYNEQFF
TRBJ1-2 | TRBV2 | CASSLRTGTSEDGYTF
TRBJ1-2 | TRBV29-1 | CSVPEPLYGYTF
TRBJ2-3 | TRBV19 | CASSDGGQDTQYF
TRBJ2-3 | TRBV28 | CASRAGHTDTQYF
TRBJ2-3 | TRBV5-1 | CASSSLAGGTSTDTQYF
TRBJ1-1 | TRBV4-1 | CASSQLGTGMNTEAFF
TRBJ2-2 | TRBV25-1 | CASMAGVSGELFF
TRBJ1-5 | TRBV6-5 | CASSQTGGNQPQHF
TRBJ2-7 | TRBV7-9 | CASSEAGATYEQYF
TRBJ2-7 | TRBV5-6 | CASSLVAGSYEQYF
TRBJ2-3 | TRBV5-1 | CASSTLAGGTDTQYF
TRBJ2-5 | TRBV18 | CASSPQTGGRETQYF
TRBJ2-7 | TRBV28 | CAPVDSFYEQYF
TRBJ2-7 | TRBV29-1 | CSVPQGQSYYEQYF
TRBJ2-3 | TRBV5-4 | CASSLVLAGVTDTQYF
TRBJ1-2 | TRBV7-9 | CASSTWVGGTNYGYTF
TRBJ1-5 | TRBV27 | CASSSPVGPQHF
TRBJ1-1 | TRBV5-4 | CASRPPTGANTEAFF